A single sample is the source of the 10 T cell receptor beta chains below, sequenced in a study of shared clonotypes between healthy human individuals. Profiled with immunoSEQ multiplex PCR; TCRdb holds only in-frame clones, not every one. The sample carries approximately 2.1 million clones, 93% recorded once. The sequencing input was naive CD4+ T cells from PBMCs. The subset here: CD45RA+ positively selected. The receptors come from a man aged 18 to 30 in good health. Some clones in this sample may be carry-over from other donors' samples.

A word on this clone: Other nucleotide sequences in the sample specify the same CDR3. This chain joins TRBV9 and TRBJ2-3, with D unresolved. Germline assignment: CDR1 SGDLS and CDR2 YYNGEE. The CDR3 contains 13 residues. V lost 2 bases and J lost 2, with 6 bases in between. The CDR3 loop is CASSVGNTDTQYF. CDR3 in DNA: TGTGCCAGCAGCGTTGGAAACACAGATACGCAGTATTTT.

This clone was picked up one time. This chain uses TRBV7-8 with TRBJ2-2; D gene unclear. Germline assignment: CDR1 SGHVS and CDR2 FQNEAQ. CDR3 length: 16 amino acids. V shed 8 bases and J shed 4 bases, with 20 bases lying between them. The CDR3 sequence: CASPPLVFLGTGELFF. In DNA, the CDR3 is TGTGCCAGCCCCCCCCTAGTTTTCTTAGGCACCGGGGAGCTGTTTTTT. Full variable domain (outside the CDR3, taken from reference TRBV7-8 and TRBJ2-2): GAGVSQSPRYKVAKRGQDVALRCDPISGHVSLFWYQQALGQGPEFLTYFQNEAQLDKSGLPSDRFFAERPEGSVSTLKIQRTQQEDSAVYLCASPPLVFLGTGELFFGEGSRLTVL.

Details on this clone: A single base separates this from a much larger clone, so it may be a read error. This chain connects TRBV6-5 to TRBJ1-1; D remains ambiguous. Germline V gene data show CDR1 as MNHEY and CDR2 as SVGAGI. The ends were cut back, 4 bases at V and 3 bases at J, with 3 bases in the middle. The CDR3 totals 11 residues. CDR3 protein: CASSLDTEAFF. The CDR3 coding sequence is TGTGCCAGCAGTTTAGACACTGAAGCTTTCTTT.

The J gene is TRBJ2-5, the V gene TRBV28; TRBD2 matches at 7 bases. V dropped 3 bases and J dropped 9; count of bases not matched to a gene: 7. The CDR3 covers 13 residues. Germline V lookup: CDR1 MDHEN, CDR2 SYDVKM. The CDR3 region is CASSFGTKGSQYF. The CDR3 coding sequence is TGTGCCAGCAGTTTCGGGACTAAAGGGTCCCAGTACTTC.

The chain links TRBV7-9 to TRBJ1-2, with D unresolved. The CDR3 is made up of 13 amino acids. Looked up from germline, CDR1 is SEHNR and CDR2 is FQNEAQ (reference sequence). V lost 5 bases and J 8 bases, leaving 15 bases between the germline ends. DNA for the CDR3: TGTGCCAGCAGCCAAACAGTCAGCGTGGGCTACACCTTC. This encodes CASSQTVSVGYTF.

The J gene is TRBJ2-5, the V gene TRBV6-1; D unresolved. This CDR3 comprises 14 residues. Trimming left V 1 base short and J 2 bases short, with 8 bases between. Germline V gene lookup returns CDR1 MNHNS and CDR2 SASEGT. The CDR3 sequence: CASSEESSQETQYF. The CDR3 DNA follows: TGTGCCAGCAGTGAAGAAAGTAGTCAAGAGACCCAGTACTTC.

This chain uses TRBV19 with TRBJ1-1; 11 bases line up with TRBD1. The germline CDR1 and CDR2 sequences are LNHDA and SQIVND (reference sequence). This CDR3 region has 15 residues. With V trimmed by 6 bases and J by 3 bases, 6 bases remained unmatched. This CDR3 is CASSQLGQGDTEAFF. CDR3 coding DNA: TGTGCCAGTAGCCAATTGGGACAGGGGGACACTGAAGCTTTCTTT.

Turning to this clone: This CDR3 is also generated by other DNA sequences in the sample. The rearrangement joins TRBV7-3 to TRBJ2-3; 8 bases map to TRBD2. Germline CDR1 SGHTA, CDR2 FQGTGA. The CDR3 contains 15 residues. J lost 2 bases, V lost 2 bases, and 3 bases had no gene match. This CDR3 reads CASSLLAGSTDTQYF. CDR3 nucleotides: TGTGCCAGCAGCTTATTAGCGGGGTCCACAGATACGCAGTATTTT.

This clone has only a few counts. This chain joins TRBV5-1 and TRBJ1-1; the match to TRBD1 covers 7 bases. The ends lost 3 bases at V and 3 bases at J; junction bases unmatched: 5. Germline values: CDR1 SGHRS, CDR2 YFSETQ. CDR3 length: 14 residues. The CDR3 sequence: CASSSNTGDTEAFF. The CDR3 nucleotides read TGCGCCAGCAGCTCCAATACAGGGGACACTGAAGCTTTCTTT.

Turning to this clone: This may come from a read error, since a much larger clone is one base off. The same CDR3 can be traced to other DNA sequences in this sample. The chain links TRBV11-2 to TRBJ2-7; D unclear. This CDR3 is built from 11 residues. Germline loops: CDR1 SGHAT, CDR2 FQNNGV. Trimming shortened V by 1 base and J by 4 bases, and 2 bases separated the two germline ends. The CDR3 sequence: CASSLAYEQYF. CDR3 in DNA: TGTGCCAGCAGCTTAGCGTACGAGCAGTACTTC.